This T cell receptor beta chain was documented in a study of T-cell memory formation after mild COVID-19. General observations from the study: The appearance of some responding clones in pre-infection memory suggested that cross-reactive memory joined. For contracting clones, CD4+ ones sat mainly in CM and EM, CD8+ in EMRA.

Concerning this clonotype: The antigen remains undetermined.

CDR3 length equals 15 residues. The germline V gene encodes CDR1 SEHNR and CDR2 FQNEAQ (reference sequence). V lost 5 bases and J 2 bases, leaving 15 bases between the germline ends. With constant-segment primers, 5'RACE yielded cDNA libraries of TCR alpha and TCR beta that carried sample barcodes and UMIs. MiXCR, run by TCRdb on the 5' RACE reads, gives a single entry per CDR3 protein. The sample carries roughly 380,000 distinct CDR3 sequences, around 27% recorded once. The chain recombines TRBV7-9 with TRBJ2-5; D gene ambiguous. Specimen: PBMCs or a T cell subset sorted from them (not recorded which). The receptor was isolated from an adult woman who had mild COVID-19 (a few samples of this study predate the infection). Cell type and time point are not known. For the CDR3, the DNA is TGTGCCAGCAGCCCCCGCCCAGGTACACAAGAGACCCAGTACTTC. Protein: CASSPRPGTQETQYF.